This T cell receptor beta chain was observed in a study of shared clonotypes between healthy human individuals. Losses at the gene ends were 4 bases for V and 7 bases for J; bases not matched to a gene: 12. The CDR3 extends over 17 amino acids. CDR1 is MGHDK, CDR2 SYGVNS, per germline. Loaded into unsorted PBMC replicate PCRs was roughly 310 ng DNA, about 30,000 T cell genomes. Original handling: From ImmunoSEQ came sequences covering only the junction and carrying no quality scores, so filtering differed. Clones were sequenced by immunoSEQ multiplex PCR, and TCRdb holds only the in-frame ones, with some missing. V and J calls and clone size are those listed in that table; D and trimming were worked out from the DNA. This sample has approximately 470,000 clones, with around four fifths found just once. Each sample came from a Caucasian adult donor living in Nashville, Tennessee.

Sequencing was carried out using PBMCs. The clonotype was recovered from a woman between 35 and 50 years old in good health. Some clones in this sample may be carry-over from other donors' samples. This chain joins TRBV25-1 and TRBJ2-1; 11 bases match TRBD2. DNA for the CDR3: TGTGCCAGCAGTGGAGGGACCACTAGCGGGAGACGGAATGAGCAGTTCTTC. Its protein is CASSGGTTSGRRNEQFF.